Reported below is one T cell receptor (beta chain). Produced via immunoSEQ multiplex PCR; TCRdb's table is partial and in-frame only. The data show approximately 94,000 clones, around 87% seen once. The CDR3 runs 11 residues. V dropped 5 bases and J dropped 4 bases, with 5 bases sitting between them. The data stem from a study of T cell responses to AZD1222 COVID-19 vaccine. The receptor comes from an adult in good health. V and J are TRBV12-3 or TRBV12-4 and TRBJ1-2; D ambiguous. The starting material was peripheral blood, obtained on day 0 of MenACWY control vaccination. CDR3 loop: CASSPSYGYTF. CDR3 bases: TGTGCCAGCAGTCCAAGCTATGGCTACACCTTC.